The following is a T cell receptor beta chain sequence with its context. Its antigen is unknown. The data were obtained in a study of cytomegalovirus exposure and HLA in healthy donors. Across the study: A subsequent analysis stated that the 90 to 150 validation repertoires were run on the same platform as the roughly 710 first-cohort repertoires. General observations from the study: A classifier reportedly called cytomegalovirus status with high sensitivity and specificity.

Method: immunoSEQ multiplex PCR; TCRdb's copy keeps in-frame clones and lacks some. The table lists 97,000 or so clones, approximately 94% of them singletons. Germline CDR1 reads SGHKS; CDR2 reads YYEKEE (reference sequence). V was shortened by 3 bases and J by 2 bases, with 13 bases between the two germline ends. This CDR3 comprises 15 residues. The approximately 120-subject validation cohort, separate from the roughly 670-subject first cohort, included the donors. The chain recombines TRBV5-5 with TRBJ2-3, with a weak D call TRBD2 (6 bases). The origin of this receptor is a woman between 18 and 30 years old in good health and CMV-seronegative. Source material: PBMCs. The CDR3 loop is CASSWIAVFTDTQYF. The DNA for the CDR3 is TGTGCCAGCAGCTGGATAGCGGTGTTCACAGATACGCAGTATTTT.